The 10 T cell receptor beta chains below all came from one sample that was sequenced in a study of blood T cell repertoires in COVID-19. Only in-frame clones appear in the TCRdb table, and some are missing; sequencing was by immunoSEQ multiplex PCR. The table lists some 64,000 clones, roughly 84% of them singletons, with around 20% in the top ten. Sequencing was done on a sample of peripheral blood. The receptors derive from a woman aged 80 or over with active or convalescent COVID-19.

A remark on this clone: Other nucleotide sequences in the sample specify the same CDR3. The genes are TRBV7-9 and TRBJ1-2, with TRBD1 matching 8 bases. Germline assignment: CDR1 SEHNR and CDR2 FQNEAQ (reference sequence). V shed 3 bases, J shed 3 bases, and the junction held 3 bases outside the gene matches. CDR3 size: 14 residues. The CDR3 region is CASSLNRGDYGYTF. The CDR3 nucleotides read TGTGCCAGCAGCTTGAACAGGGGGGACTATGGCTACACCTTC.

The chain uses TRBV11-3 and TRBJ2-3; 8 positions agree with TRBD2. V was pared by 1 base and J by 4 bases, with 13 bases of the junction left unmatched. The CDR3 totals 18 residues. Per germline, CDR1 SGHNT and CDR2 YENEEA. The CDR3 DNA reads TGTGCCAGCAGCTTAGTCCGGGGGGGGCGTATTGGCGCAGATACGCAGTATTTT. Encoded protein: CASSLVRGGRIGADTQYF.

The chain joins TRBV15 to TRBJ1-2; no clear D gene. The CDR3 consists of 15 residues. V gave up 0 bases and J gave up 5 bases, with 13 bases separating them. The germline gives CDR1 LNHNV, CDR2 YYDKDF (reference sequence). The CDR3 is CATSRDLSVWYGYTF. The CDR3 DNA is TGTGCCACCAGCAGAGATCTATCGGTCTGGTATGGCTACACCTTC.

The chain employs TRBV4-1 and TRBJ2-7; 8 bases align to TRBD1. This CDR3 spans 16 amino acids. Trimming cost V 0 bases and J 3 bases; bases outside gene matches: 7. The V gene's germline CDR1 is MGHRA and CDR2 YSYEKL. CDR3 amino acids: CASSQDRRTGLYEQYF. CDR3 DNA: TGCGCCAGCAGCCAAGATCGCAGGACAGGGCTCTACGAGCAGTACTTC.

This rearrangement joins TRBV7-3 to TRBJ2-1; 11 bases map to TRBD2. CDR1 is SGHTA, CDR2 FQGTGA, per germline. This CDR3 has 14 amino acids. The V gene end was trimmed by 5 bases and the J gene end by 9 bases; junction bases not matched to a gene: 6. CDR3 bases: TGTGCCAGCAGCCTAGCGGGGGGCCCAACTGAGCAGTTCTTC. Translated: CASSLAGGPTEQFF.

This chain joins TRBV11-2 and TRBJ2-5; D is ambiguous. CDR3 length equals 11 residues. Germline CDR1 is SGHAT and CDR2 is FQNNGV. V shed 5 bases and J shed 4 bases, with 5 bases lying between them. The CDR3 bases are TGTGCCAGCAGCCCCAGAGAGACCCAGTACTTC. The encoded protein is CASSPRETQYF.

J is TRBJ1-1 and V is TRBV12-3 or TRBV12-4; no firm D call. V was shortened by 3 bases and J by 5 bases, with 4 bases between the two germline ends. The CDR3 totals 11 residues. The CDR3 protein is CASSFETEAFF. CDR3 DNA: TGTGCCAGCAGTTTTGAGACTGAAGCTTTCTTT.

This rearrangement joins TRBV7-2 to TRBJ2-7, with no clear D. From germline, CDR1 is SGHTA and CDR2 FQGNSA. V dropped 3 bases and J dropped 3 bases, with 9 bases sitting between them. This CDR3 contains 13 residues. CDR3 DNA sequence: TGTGCCAGCAGCTTGCCTGAGCGCTACGAGCAGTACTTC. It yields the protein CASSLPERYEQYF.

The chain uses TRBV4-1 and TRBJ1-6; D might be TRBD1 (5 bases). Trimming pared 4 bases from V and 9 bases from J, leaving 19 bases between. The CDR3 is 16 amino acids. From germline, CDR1 is MGHRA and CDR2 YSYEKL. CDR3 sequence reads: CASSPPMGPRGSPLHF. CDR3 coding DNA: TGCGCCAGCAGCCCCCCGATGGGGCCTAGAGGTTCACCCCTCCACTTT.

This chain connects TRBV18 to TRBJ2-5; weak D call: TRBD2 (6 bases). Germline V gives CDR1 KGHSH, CDR2 LQKENI. V lost 4 bases to trimming and J lost 3 bases, with 9 bases between them. This CDR3 has 13 amino acids. CDR3 nucleotides: TGTGCCAGCTCACTTAAGCGGGAAGAGACCCAGTACTTC. This translates into CASSLKREETQYF.